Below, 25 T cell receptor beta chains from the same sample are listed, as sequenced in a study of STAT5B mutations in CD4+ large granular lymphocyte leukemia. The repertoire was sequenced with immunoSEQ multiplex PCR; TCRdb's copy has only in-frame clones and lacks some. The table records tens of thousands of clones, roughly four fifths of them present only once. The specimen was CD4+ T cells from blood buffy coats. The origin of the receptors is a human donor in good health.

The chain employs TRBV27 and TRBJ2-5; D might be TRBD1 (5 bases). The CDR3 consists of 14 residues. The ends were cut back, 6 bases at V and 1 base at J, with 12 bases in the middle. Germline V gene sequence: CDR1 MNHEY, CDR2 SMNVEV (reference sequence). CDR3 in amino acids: CASSQQVGQETQYF. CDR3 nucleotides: TGTGCCAGCAGCCAACAGGTGGGCCAAGAGACCCAGTACTTC.

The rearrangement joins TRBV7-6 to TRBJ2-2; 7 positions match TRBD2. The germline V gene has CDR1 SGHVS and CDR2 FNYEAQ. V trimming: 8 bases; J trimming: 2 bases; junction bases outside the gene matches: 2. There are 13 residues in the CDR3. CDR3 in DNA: TGTGCCAGCGAGCGGGGTAACACCGGGGAGCTGTTTTTT. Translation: CASERGNTGELFF.

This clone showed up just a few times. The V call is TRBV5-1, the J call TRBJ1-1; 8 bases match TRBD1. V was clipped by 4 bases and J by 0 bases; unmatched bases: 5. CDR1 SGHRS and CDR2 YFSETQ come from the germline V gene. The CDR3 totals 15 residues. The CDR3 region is CASSMMTGVNTEAFF. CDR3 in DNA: TGCGCCAGCAGCATGATGACAGGGGTGAACACTGAAGCTTTCTTT.

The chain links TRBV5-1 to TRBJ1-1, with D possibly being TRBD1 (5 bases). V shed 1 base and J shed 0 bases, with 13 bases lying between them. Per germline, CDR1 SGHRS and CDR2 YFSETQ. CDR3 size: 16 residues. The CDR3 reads CASSLYRSPVNTEAFF. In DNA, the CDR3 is TGCGCCAGCAGCTTGTACAGGAGCCCCGTGAACACTGAAGCTTTCTTT.

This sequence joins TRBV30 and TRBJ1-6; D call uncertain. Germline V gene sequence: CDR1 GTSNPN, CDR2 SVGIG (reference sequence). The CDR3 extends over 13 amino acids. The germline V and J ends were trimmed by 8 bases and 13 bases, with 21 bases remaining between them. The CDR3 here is CAQETIGILPLHF. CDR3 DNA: TGTGCCCAAGAGACAATTGGGATTCTTCCCCTCCACTTT.

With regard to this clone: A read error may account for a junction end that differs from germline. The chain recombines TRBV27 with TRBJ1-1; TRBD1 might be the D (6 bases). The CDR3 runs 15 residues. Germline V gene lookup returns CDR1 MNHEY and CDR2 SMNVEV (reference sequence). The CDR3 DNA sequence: TGTGCCAGCAGCCCCGGGACAAGCATGAACACTGAGGCTTTCTTT. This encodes CASSPGTSMNTEAFF.

The CDR3 sequence is CASSETPFGRLNNEQFF. The CDR3 nucleotides read TGTGCCAGCAGTGAAACCCCCTTTGGGAGGCTCAACAATGAGCAGTTCTTC. The genes are TRBV6-1 and TRBJ2-1, with a possible D match to TRBD2 (6 bases). CDR3 length equals 17 residues. Trimming removed 2 bases from V and 5 bases from J, with 19 bases in between. CDR1 is MNHNS, CDR2 SASEGT, per germline.

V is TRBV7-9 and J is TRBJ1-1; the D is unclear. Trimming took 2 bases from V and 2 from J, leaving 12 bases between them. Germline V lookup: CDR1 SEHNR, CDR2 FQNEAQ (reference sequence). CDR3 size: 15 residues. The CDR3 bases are TGTGCCAGCAGCTTAACCAGGCAAGGCAACACTGAAGCTTTCTTT. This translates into CASSLTRQGNTEAFF.

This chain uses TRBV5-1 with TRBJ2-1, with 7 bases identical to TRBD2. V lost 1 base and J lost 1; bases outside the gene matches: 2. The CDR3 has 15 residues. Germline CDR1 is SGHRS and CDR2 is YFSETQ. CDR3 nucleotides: TGCGCCAGCAGCTTGAGGGACTATTCCTACAATGAGCAGTTCTTC. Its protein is CASSLRDYSYNEQFF.

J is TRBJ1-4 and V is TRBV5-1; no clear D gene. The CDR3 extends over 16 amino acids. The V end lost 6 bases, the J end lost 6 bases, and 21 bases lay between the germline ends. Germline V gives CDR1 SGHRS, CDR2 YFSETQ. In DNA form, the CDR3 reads TGCGCCAGCAACAACCCATTAGGGATAAAGGATGAAAAACTGTTTTTT. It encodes CASNNPLGIKDEKLFF. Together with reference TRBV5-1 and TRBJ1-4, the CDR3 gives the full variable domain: KAGVTQTPRYLIKTRGQQVTLSCSPISGHRSVSWYQQTPGQGLQFLFEYFSETQRNKGNFPGRFSGRQFSNSRSEMNVSTLELGDSALYLCASNNPLGIKDEKLFFGSGTQLSVL.

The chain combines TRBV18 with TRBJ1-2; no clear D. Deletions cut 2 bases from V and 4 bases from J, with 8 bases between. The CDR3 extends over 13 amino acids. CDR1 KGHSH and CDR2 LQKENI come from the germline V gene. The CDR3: CASSPTFLYGYTF. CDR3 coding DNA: TGTGCCAGCTCACCAACGTTTCTCTATGGCTACACCTTC.

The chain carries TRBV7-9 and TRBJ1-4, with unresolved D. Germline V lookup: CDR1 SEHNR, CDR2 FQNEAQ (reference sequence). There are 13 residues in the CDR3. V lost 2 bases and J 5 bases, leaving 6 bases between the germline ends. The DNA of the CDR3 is TGTGCCAGCAGCTTATTGGGGAATGAAAAACTGTTTTTT. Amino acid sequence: CASSLLGNEKLFF.

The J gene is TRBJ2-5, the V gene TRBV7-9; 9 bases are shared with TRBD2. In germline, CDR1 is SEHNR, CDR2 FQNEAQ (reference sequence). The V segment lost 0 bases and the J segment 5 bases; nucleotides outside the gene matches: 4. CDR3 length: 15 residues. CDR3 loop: CASSLASGSFETQYF. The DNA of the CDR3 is TGTGCCAGCAGCTTAGCTAGCGGGAGTTTTGAGACCCAGTACTTC. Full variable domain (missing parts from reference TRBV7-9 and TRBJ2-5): DTGVSQNPRHKITKRGQNVTFRCDPISEHNRLYWYRQTLGQGPEFLTYFQNEAQLEKSRLLSDRFSAERPKGSFSTLEIQRTEQGDSAMYLCASSLASGSFETQYFGPGTRLLVL.

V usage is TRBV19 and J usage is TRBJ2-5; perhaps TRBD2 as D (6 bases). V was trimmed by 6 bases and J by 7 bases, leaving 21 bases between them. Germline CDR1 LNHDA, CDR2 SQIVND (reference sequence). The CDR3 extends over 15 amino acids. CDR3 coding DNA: TGTGCCAGTAGATCGACGGGAGACAAAAGGGGGACCCAGTACTTC. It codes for CASRSTGDKRGTQYF.

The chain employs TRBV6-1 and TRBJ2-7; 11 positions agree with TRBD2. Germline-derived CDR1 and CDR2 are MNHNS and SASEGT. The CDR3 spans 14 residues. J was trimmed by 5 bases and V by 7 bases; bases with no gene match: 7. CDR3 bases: TGTGCCAGCAAGTCAGCTAGCGGGAGGAACGAGCAGTACTTC. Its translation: CASKSASGRNEQYF.

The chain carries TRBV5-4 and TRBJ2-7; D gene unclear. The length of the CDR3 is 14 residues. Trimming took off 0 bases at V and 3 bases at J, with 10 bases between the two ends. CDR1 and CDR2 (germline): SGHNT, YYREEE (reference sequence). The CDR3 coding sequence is TGTGCCAGCAGCTTGGCTGGGCGCAGCTACGAGCAGTACTTC. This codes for CASSLAGRSYEQYF.

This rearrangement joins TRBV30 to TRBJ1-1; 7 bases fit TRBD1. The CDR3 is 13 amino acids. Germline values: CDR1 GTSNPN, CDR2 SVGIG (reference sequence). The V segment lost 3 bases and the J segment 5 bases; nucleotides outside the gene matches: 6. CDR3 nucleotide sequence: TGTGCCTGGAGGCACAGGGGAGGGACTGAAGCTTTCTTT. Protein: CAWRHRGGTEAFF.

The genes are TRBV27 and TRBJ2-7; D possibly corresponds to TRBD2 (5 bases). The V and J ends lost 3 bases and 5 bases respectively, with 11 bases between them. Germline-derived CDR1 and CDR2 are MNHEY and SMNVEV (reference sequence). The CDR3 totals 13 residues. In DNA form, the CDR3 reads TGTGCCAGCAGTTTCACGGGATCCGACGAGCAGTACTTC. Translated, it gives CASSFTGSDEQYF.

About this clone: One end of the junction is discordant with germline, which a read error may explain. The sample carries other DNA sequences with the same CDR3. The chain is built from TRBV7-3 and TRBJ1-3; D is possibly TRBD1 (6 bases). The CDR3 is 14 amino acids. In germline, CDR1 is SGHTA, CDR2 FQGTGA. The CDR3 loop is CASSLTGTGNTIYF. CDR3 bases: TGTGCCAGCAGCCTAACAGGGACTGGAAACACCATATATTTT.

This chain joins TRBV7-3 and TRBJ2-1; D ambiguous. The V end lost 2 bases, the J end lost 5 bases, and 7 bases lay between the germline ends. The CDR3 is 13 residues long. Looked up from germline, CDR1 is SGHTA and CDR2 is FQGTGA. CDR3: CASSLGQDNEQFF. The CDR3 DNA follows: TGTGCCAGCAGCTTAGGCCAAGACAATGAGCAGTTCTTC.

The CDR3 loop is CASGGKIGNTEAFF. CDR3 sequence (DNA): TGTGCCAGCGGCGGGAAGATTGGGAACACTGAAGCTTTCTTT. The chain is built from TRBV6-1 and TRBJ1-1; no definite D call. The CDR3 is 14 residues long. Germline V CDR1 and CDR2: MNHNS, SASEGT. Between the trimmed V and J ends, which lost 8 bases and 1 base, there was a span of 14 bases.

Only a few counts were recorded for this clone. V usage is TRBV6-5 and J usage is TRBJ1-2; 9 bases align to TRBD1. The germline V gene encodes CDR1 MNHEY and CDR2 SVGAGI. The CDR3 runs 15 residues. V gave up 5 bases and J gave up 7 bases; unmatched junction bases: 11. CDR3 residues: CASSMSGTGRFGYTF. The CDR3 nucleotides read TGTGCCAGCAGTATGAGCGGGACAGGGAGGTTTGGCTACACCTTC.

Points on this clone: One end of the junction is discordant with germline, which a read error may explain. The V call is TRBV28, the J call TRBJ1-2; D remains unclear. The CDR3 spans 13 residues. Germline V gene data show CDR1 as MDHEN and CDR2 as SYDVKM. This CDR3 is CATSVQVNYGYTF. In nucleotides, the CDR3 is TGTGCCACCAGTGTACAAGTCAACTATGGCTACACCTTC.

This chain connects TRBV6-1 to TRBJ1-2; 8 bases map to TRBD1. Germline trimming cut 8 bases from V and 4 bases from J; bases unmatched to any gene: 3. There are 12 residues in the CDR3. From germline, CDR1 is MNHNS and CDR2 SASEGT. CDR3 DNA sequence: TGTGCCAGCCTCAGGGGGCTCTATGGCTACACCTTC. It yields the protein CASLRGLYGYTF.

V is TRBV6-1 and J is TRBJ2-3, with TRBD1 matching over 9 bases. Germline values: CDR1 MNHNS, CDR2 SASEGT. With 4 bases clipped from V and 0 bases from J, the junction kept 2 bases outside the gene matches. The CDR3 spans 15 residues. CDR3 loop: CASSGGTGSTDTQYF. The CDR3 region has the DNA TGTGCCAGCAGTGGTGGGACAGGGAGCACAGATACGCAGTATTTT.